This TCR beta chain was recovered during a study of cytomegalovirus exposure and HLA in healthy donors. Study overall: In terms of ancestry, the Caucasian-associated cluster contained roughly 81% of the 398 genotyped donors. General study findings and limits: Listed as cytomegalovirus-associated were 150 or so TCR beta chains.

About this clone: No antigen is known for it.

Primers: 60 Vbeta forward and 13 Jbeta reverse. Original methodology: In a later analysis, the count reached roughly 80 million unique TCR beta chains, with around 11 million shared. Sequencing used immunoSEQ multiplex PCR; TCRdb keeps in-frame clones, though not all of them. V and J calls and clone size are those listed in that table; D and trimming were worked out from the DNA. The sample yields some 140,000 clones, about 80% seen once. The V end was cut by 3 bases, the J end by 0 bases, with 13 bases between. This CDR3 spans 15 amino acids. Germline CDR1 is SGHNT and CDR2 is YYREEE (reference sequence).

The V and J genes are TRBV5-4 and TRBJ2-7, with a possible D match to TRBD2 (5 bases). The sequencing sample was made of PBMCs. The TCR originated in a man aged 25 to 40 in good health and CMV-seropositive. The CDR3 is CASSSQPGSSYEQYF. As DNA, the CDR3 is TGTGCCAGCAGCTCCCAACCGGGAAGCTCCTACGAGCAGTACTTC.